These T cell receptor beta chains were read from a single sample in a study of OX40 agonist ivuxolimab in advanced cancers. Assay: immunoSEQ multiplex PCR; the TCRdb copy retains only in-frame clones and omits some. The table has about 52,000 clones, approximately 86% seen once. The material was CD4+ or CD8+ T cells sorted from blood, obtained in a trial of the OX40 agonist ivuxolimab. Receptors were obtained from an adult with an advanced solid tumor such as melanoma, head and neck, liver or kidney cancer. CDR3s include the opening cysteine and the closing phenylalanine or tryptophan. D genes are given only for firm matches. Some rows mark clone size as missing; the rest say once, few, many or name a class of expanded clone.

cdr3_length: 13
v_call: TRBV30
d_call: TRBD2
j_call: TRBJ2-7
clone_size: once
cdr3_aa: CAWSVAGAYEQYF
cdr3_nt: TGTGCCTGGAGTGTAGCGGGGGCGTACGAGCAGTACTTC

cdr3_length: 21
v_call: TRBV9
d_call: TRBD1
j_call: TRBJ1-6
clone_size: once
cdr3_aa: CASSPSGGRKIESSYNSPLHF
cdr3_nt: TGTGCCAGCAGCCCATCAGGGGGACGGAAGATTGAGAGCTCCTATAATTCACCCCTCCACTTT

cdr3_length: 11
v_call: TRBV6-6
d_call: -
j_call: TRBJ2-7
clone_size: -
cdr3_aa: CASSTGFEQYF
cdr3_nt: TGTGCCAGCAGCACAGGGTTCGAGCAGTACTTC

cdr3_length: 15
v_call: TRBV7-6
d_call: TRBD2
j_call: TRBJ2-1
clone_size: few
cdr3_aa: CASSSSGGAFGEQFF
cdr3_nt: TGTGCCAGCAGCTCCAGCGGGGGGGCCTTTGGTGAGCAGTTCTTC

cdr3_length: 13
v_call: TRBV5-6
d_call: -
j_call: TRBJ1-2
clone_size: -
cdr3_aa: CASSSDNYYGYTF
cdr3_nt: TGTGCCAGCAGCTCGGACAACTACTATGGCTACACCTTC

cdr3_length: 13
v_call: TRBV6-5
d_call: TRBD1
j_call: TRBJ2-7
clone_size: -
cdr3_aa: CASSAGTATVQYF
cdr3_nt: TGTGCCAGCAGTGCCGGGACAGCTACAGTGCAGTACTTC

cdr3_length: 13
v_call: TRBV6-1
d_call: -
j_call: TRBJ2-7
clone_size: once
cdr3_aa: CASSDRVSYEQYF
cdr3_nt: TGTGCCAGCAGTGACAGGGTCTCCTACGAGCAGTACTTC

cdr3_length: 15
v_call: TRBV6-6
d_call: -
j_call: TRBJ2-5
clone_size: -
cdr3_aa: CASSYSGGGSETQYF
cdr3_nt: TGTGCCAGCAGTTACTCGGGCGGGGGCTCAGAGACCCAGTACTTC

cdr3_length: 13
v_call: TRBV6-1
d_call: -
j_call: TRBJ1-1
clone_size: -
cdr3_aa: CASSEGVNTEAFF
cdr3_nt: TGTGCCAGCAGTGAGGGGGTGAACACTGAAGCTTTCTTT

cdr3_length: 16
v_call: TRBV27
d_call: TRBD1
j_call: TRBJ2-1
clone_size: -
cdr3_aa: CASSSLGDRPYNEQFF
cdr3_nt: TGTGCCAGCAGTTCTTTGGGGGACAGACCATACAATGAGCAGTTCTTC

cdr3_length: 14
v_call: TRBV19
d_call: TRBD1
j_call: TRBJ2-7
clone_size: -
cdr3_aa: CASSPRTGGYEQYF
cdr3_nt: TGTGCCAGTAGTCCCCGGACAGGGGGCTACGAGCAGTACTTC

cdr3_length: 13
v_call: TRBV30
d_call: -
j_call: TRBJ2-7
clone_size: -
cdr3_aa: CAWSRDRAYEQYF
cdr3_nt: TGTGCCTGGAGCAGGGATCGGGCCTACGAGCAGTACTTC

cdr3_length: 15
v_call: TRBV5-6
d_call: -
j_call: TRBJ2-1
clone_size: -
cdr3_aa: CASSPGATSYNEQFF
cdr3_nt: TGTGCCAGCAGCCCGGGGGCCACCTCCTACAATGAGCAGTTCTTC

cdr3_length: 12
v_call: TRBV5-6
d_call: -
j_call: TRBJ1-1
clone_size: -
cdr3_aa: CASSPLGTEAFF
cdr3_nt: TGTGCCAGCAGCCCGTTGGGCACTGAAGCTTTCTTT

cdr3_length: 14
v_call: TRBV27
d_call: -
j_call: TRBJ2-1
clone_size: -
cdr3_aa: CASSFRGSDNEQFF
cdr3_nt: TGTGCCAGCAGTTTTCGGGGTTCCGATAATGAGCAGTTCTTC

cdr3_length: 13
v_call: TRBV5-6
d_call: -
j_call: TRBJ1-2
clone_size: -
cdr3_aa: CASSFGGFYGYTF
cdr3_nt: TGTGCCAGCAGCTTTGGGGGATTCTATGGCTACACCTTC

cdr3_length: 15
v_call: TRBV6-1
d_call: TRBD1
j_call: TRBJ2-1
clone_size: -
cdr3_aa: CASSFGQGIYNEQFF
cdr3_nt: TGTGCCAGCAGTTTCGGACAGGGAATCTACAATGAGCAGTTCTTC

cdr3_length: 14
v_call: TRBV4-1
d_call: -
j_call: TRBJ2-5
clone_size: -
cdr3_aa: CASSQANIQETQYF
cdr3_nt: TGCGCCAGCAGCCAAGCGAATATCCAAGAGACCCAGTACTTC

cdr3_length: 13
v_call: TRBV10-2
d_call: TRBD1
j_call: TRBJ2-7
clone_size: -
cdr3_aa: CASTDRESYEQYF
cdr3_nt: TGCGCCAGCACAGACAGGGAGAGCTACGAGCAGTACTTC

cdr3_length: 13
v_call: TRBV5-8
d_call: TRBD1
j_call: TRBJ1-2
clone_size: -
cdr3_aa: CASSPGTGDGYTF
cdr3_nt: TGTGCCAGCAGCCCGGGGACAGGGGATGGCTACACCTTC

cdr3_length: 15
v_call: TRBV9
d_call: TRBD1
j_call: TRBJ1-2
clone_size: -
cdr3_aa: CASSEGDRDLYGYTF
cdr3_nt: TGTGCCAGCAGCGAGGGGGACAGGGATTTGTATGGCTACACCTTC

cdr3_length: 13
v_call: TRBV27
d_call: -
j_call: TRBJ2-1
clone_size: -
cdr3_aa: CASSLGRGNEQFF
cdr3_nt: TGTGCCAGCAGTTTAGGGCGTGGGAATGAGCAGTTCTTC

cdr3_length: 15
v_call: TRBV5-6
d_call: -
j_call: TRBJ1-1
clone_size: -
cdr3_aa: CASSLAVSAYTEAFF
cdr3_nt: TGTGCCAGCAGCTTGGCTGTTTCTGCATACACTGAAGCTTTCTTT

cdr3_length: 17
v_call: TRBV27
d_call: TRBD2
j_call: TRBJ2-3
clone_size: -
cdr3_aa: CASSYISSGGAADTQYF
cdr3_nt: TGTGCCAGCAGTTATATATCTAGCGGGGGGGCCGCAGATACGCAGTATTTT

cdr3_length: 15
v_call: TRBV7-6
d_call: TRBD1
j_call: TRBJ2-7
clone_size: -
cdr3_aa: CASSPARTGVYEQYF
cdr3_nt: TGTGCCAGCAGCCCGGCACGGACAGGGGTGTACGAGCAGTACTTC

cdr3_length: 15
v_call: TRBV27
d_call: -
j_call: TRBJ2-7
clone_size: once
cdr3_aa: CASSLSRGSKYEQYF
cdr3_nt: TGTGCCAGCAGTTTATCTAGGGGCAGCAAGTACGAGCAGTACTTC

cdr3_length: 12
v_call: TRBV7-9
d_call: -
j_call: TRBJ2-2
clone_size: -
cdr3_aa: CASSGRAGELFF
cdr3_nt: TGTGCCAGCAGCGGCAGGGCCGGGGAGCTGTTTTTT

cdr3_length: 15
v_call: TRBV4-1
d_call: TRBD2
j_call: TRBJ2-7
clone_size: -
cdr3_aa: CASSQVALADYEQYF
cdr3_nt: TGCGCCAGCAGCCAAGTTGCACTAGCGGATTACGAGCAGTACTTC

cdr3_length: 15
v_call: TRBV6-5
d_call: -
j_call: TRBJ1-1
clone_size: once
cdr3_aa: CASSYSLLGNTEAFF
cdr3_nt: TGTGCCAGCAGTTATAGTCTATTGGGGAACACTGAAGCTTTCTTT

cdr3_length: 13
v_call: TRBV13
d_call: -
j_call: TRBJ2-1
clone_size: -
cdr3_aa: CASSPPGGNEQFF
cdr3_nt: TGTGCCAGCAGCCCTCCAGGGGGGAATGAGCAGTTCTTC

cdr3_length: 13
v_call: TRBV30
d_call: TRBD1
j_call: TRBJ2-7
clone_size: -
cdr3_aa: CAWSTGGLDEQYF
cdr3_nt: TGTGCCTGGAGTACAGGGGGCTTGGACGAGCAGTACTTC

cdr3_length: 14
v_call: TRBV5-4
d_call: -
j_call: TRBJ2-5
clone_size: -
cdr3_aa: CASSPGTSQETQYF
cdr3_nt: TGTGCCAGCAGCCCTGGGACATCCCAAGAGACCCAGTACTTC

cdr3_length: 15
v_call: TRBV27
d_call: TRBD2
j_call: TRBJ2-1
clone_size: -
cdr3_aa: CASSLSGAMTNEQFF
cdr3_nt: TGTGCCAGCAGTTTAAGCGGGGCTATGACGAATGAGCAGTTCTTC

cdr3_length: 15
v_call: TRBV11-3
d_call: TRBD1
j_call: TRBJ1-2
clone_size: once
cdr3_aa: CASSLANRGPYGYTF
cdr3_nt: TGTGCCAGCAGCTTAGCGAACAGGGGGCCATATGGCTACACCTTC

cdr3_length: 13
v_call: TRBV27
d_call: -
j_call: TRBJ1-2
clone_size: -
cdr3_aa: CASSPARVYGYTF
cdr3_nt: TGTGCCAGCAGTCCAGCCCGGGTCTATGGCTACACCTTC

cdr3_length: 13
v_call: TRBV7-9
d_call: -
j_call: TRBJ1-2
clone_size: -
cdr3_aa: CASSLAGGYGYTF
cdr3_nt: TGTGCCAGCAGCTTAGCTGGGGGCTATGGCTACACCTTC

cdr3_length: 15
v_call: TRBV30
d_call: -
j_call: TRBJ1-1
clone_size: -
cdr3_aa: CAWIAAREGQTEAFF
cdr3_nt: TGTGCCTGGATTGCCGCTCGGGAGGGGCAAACTGAAGCTTTCTTT

cdr3_length: 12
v_call: TRBV27
d_call: TRBD2
j_call: TRBJ2-7
clone_size: -
cdr3_aa: CASSFPGGEQYF
cdr3_nt: TGTGCCAGCAGTTTCCCGGGGGGCGAGCAGTACTTC

cdr3_length: 14
v_call: TRBV19
d_call: TRBD1
j_call: TRBJ2-2
clone_size: -
cdr3_aa: CASSMDRVPGELFF
cdr3_nt: TGTGCCAGTAGTATGGACAGGGTCCCCGGGGAGCTGTTTTTT

cdr3_length: 16
v_call: TRBV5-1
d_call: -
j_call: TRBJ1-1
clone_size: -
cdr3_aa: CASSLASGRLNTEAFF
cdr3_nt: TGCGCCAGCAGCTTAGCCTCGGGGAGGCTGAACACTGAAGCTTTCTTT

cdr3_length: 11
v_call: TRBV10-1
d_call: -
j_call: TRBJ2-7
clone_size: -
cdr3_aa: CATQEGDEQYF
cdr3_nt: TGCGCCACCCAAGAAGGGGACGAGCAGTACTTC

cdr3_length: 17
v_call: TRBV4-1
d_call: TRBD1
j_call: TRBJ2-1
clone_size: -
cdr3_aa: CASSQTSGTGAGNEQFF
cdr3_nt: TGCGCCAGCAGCCAGACATCCGGGACAGGGGCGGGCAATGAGCAGTTCTTC

cdr3_length: 16
v_call: TRBV5-4
d_call: -
j_call: TRBJ1-1
clone_size: -
cdr3_aa: CASSSDIRVMNTEAFF
cdr3_nt: TGTGCCAGCAGCTCCGACATTCGGGTCATGAACACTGAAGCTTTCTTT

cdr3_length: 13
v_call: TRBV29-1
d_call: -
j_call: TRBJ2-7
clone_size: -
cdr3_aa: CSVDVGHSYEQYF
cdr3_nt: TGCAGCGTTGACGTGGGACACTCCTACGAGCAGTACTTC

cdr3_length: 13
v_call: TRBV27
d_call: -
j_call: TRBJ2-7
clone_size: -
cdr3_aa: CASSLIPEYEQYF
cdr3_nt: TGTGCCAGCAGTTTGATCCCGGAGTACGAGCAGTACTTC

cdr3_length: 14
v_call: TRBV9
d_call: -
j_call: TRBJ1-2
clone_size: -
cdr3_aa: CASSVDTVSYGYTF
cdr3_nt: TGTGCCAGCAGCGTCGACACCGTGAGCTATGGCTACACCTTC

cdr3_length: 14
v_call: TRBV4-2
d_call: TRBD2
j_call: TRBJ2-7
clone_size: -
cdr3_aa: CASSSGLASGEQYF
cdr3_nt: TGTGCCAGCAGCTCCGGACTAGCCTCGGGTGAGCAGTACTTC

cdr3_length: 18
v_call: TRBV6-1
d_call: -
j_call: TRBJ2-1
clone_size: -
cdr3_aa: CASSEIESVPGTWYEQFF
cdr3_nt: TGTGCCAGCAGTGAAATTGAAAGCGTCCCTGGAACGTGGTATGAGCAGTTCTTC